Listed here are 5 T cell receptor beta chains from one sample, sequenced in a study of control samples from healthy donors and cancer patients. The data were produced by immunoSEQ multiplex PCR, yet TCRdb's version contains in-frame clones alone and is incomplete. The table includes more than 100,000 clones, more than 85% detected once. Input material: blood. The receptor source for this set is a man between 18 and 35 years old in good health.

CDR3 DNA: TGTGCCTGGAGTAGGGACAGAGGATCACCCCTCCACTTT. Residues: CAWSRDRGSPLHF. This chain uses TRBV30 with TRBJ1-6, with 7 bases matching TRBD1. J lost 10 bases, V lost 2 bases, and 5 bases had no gene match. The CDR3 consists of 13 residues. CDR1 and CDR2 (germline): GTSNPN, SVGIG (reference sequence).

The chain combines TRBV7-3 with TRBJ1-1; D uncertain. CDR1 and CDR2 (germline): SGHTA, FQGTGA. V lost 2 bases, J lost 7 bases, and 8 bases lay in between. CDR3 length equals 12 residues. CDR3 coding DNA: TGTGCCAGCAGCTTATCTGGAGGTGAAGCTTTCTTT. As protein: CASSLSGGEAFF.

This chain links TRBV5-6 with TRBJ2-1, with no clear D. V was clipped by 0 bases and J by 8 bases, with 12 bases between them. CDR3 size: 14 residues. CDR1 SGHDT and CDR2 YYEEEE come from the germline V gene. The chain's CDR3 is CASSLVDPTDEQFF. Written as DNA, the CDR3 is TGTGCCAGCAGCTTGGTGGACCCTACGGATGAGCAGTTCTTC.

This chain uses TRBV14 with TRBJ1-3; D is uncertain. The CDR3 contains 16 residues. The germline V gene has CDR1 SGHDN and CDR2 FVKESK. Trimming stripped 0 bases from V and 0 bases from J, with 9 bases between. CDR3 protein: CASSQEPSFSGNTIYF. For the CDR3, the DNA is TGTGCCAGCAGCCAAGAGCCGTCCTTCTCTGGAAACACCATATATTTT.

This rearrangement joins TRBV27 to TRBJ1-1; tentatively, D is TRBD1 (5 bases). This CDR3 has 12 amino acids. The germline gives CDR1 MNHEY, CDR2 SMNVEV (reference sequence). Trimming removed 1 base at V and 11 bases at J, with 11 bases between. Written as DNA, the CDR3 is TGTGCCAGCAGTTTATTCGGCAGGGATGCTTTCTTT. Amino acid sequence: CASSLFGRDAFF.